This record concerns one T cell receptor beta chain sequence. Sample-barcoded 5' priming and a J-beta primer mix drove a second PCR of 7 to 11 cycles. TCRdb reprocessed the 5' RACE reads via MiXCR and lists one record per CDR3 protein. The data show about 670,000 distinct CDR3 sequences, with 40% to 45% seen just once and around 32% held by the top ten. These data are taken from a study of blood T cells in healthy people across ages. CDR3 size: 13 residues. Germline V lookup: CDR1 DFQATT, CDR2 SNEGSKA (reference sequence). Trimming shortened V by 4 bases and J by 7 bases, and 14 bases separated the two germline ends.

The V call is TRBV20-1, the J call TRBJ2-1; the D gene could be TRBD1 or TRBD2 (5 bases each). Input material: blood. This receptor was identified in an elderly man in good health. CDR3 protein: CSAMGEEGNEQFF. The DNA of the CDR3 is TGCAGTGCTATGGGGGAAGAAGGGAATGAGCAGTTCTTC.